The sequence of this T cell receptor (beta chain) was determined in a study of prognosis after radiotherapy for stage I lung cancer. Germline V gives CDR1 MNHEY, CDR2 SVGAGI. Unmatched junction bases numbered 15, after V lost 4 bases and J lost 0 bases. The CDR3 covers 20 residues. The patients, a group without prior chemotherapy, radiotherapy or other malignancies, were all node-negative on CT and PET/CT. This clonotype was picked up many times. Amplification of TCR beta CDR3 from genomic DNA used two-round multiplex PCR. Primers specific to each TRBV and TRBJ gene were used in first-round PCR. One entry per CDR3 protein results from TCRdb running MiXCR on the multiplex PCR reads. Of some 56,000 distinct CDR3 sequences listed, less than 30% are singletons.

The chain has TRBV6-5 and TRBJ2-1, with 10 bases aligning to TRBD2. Sequenced here: PBMCs, sampled before or after stereotactic body radiation therapy (not recorded which). This receptor was identified in a donor at least 50 years old with non-small cell lung cancer. The CDR3 here is CASSSLGSGGRSSSYNEQFF. DNA for the CDR3: TGTGCCAGCAGTTCCCTGGGTAGCGGGGGGCGAAGTAGCTCCTACAATGAGCAGTTCTTC.